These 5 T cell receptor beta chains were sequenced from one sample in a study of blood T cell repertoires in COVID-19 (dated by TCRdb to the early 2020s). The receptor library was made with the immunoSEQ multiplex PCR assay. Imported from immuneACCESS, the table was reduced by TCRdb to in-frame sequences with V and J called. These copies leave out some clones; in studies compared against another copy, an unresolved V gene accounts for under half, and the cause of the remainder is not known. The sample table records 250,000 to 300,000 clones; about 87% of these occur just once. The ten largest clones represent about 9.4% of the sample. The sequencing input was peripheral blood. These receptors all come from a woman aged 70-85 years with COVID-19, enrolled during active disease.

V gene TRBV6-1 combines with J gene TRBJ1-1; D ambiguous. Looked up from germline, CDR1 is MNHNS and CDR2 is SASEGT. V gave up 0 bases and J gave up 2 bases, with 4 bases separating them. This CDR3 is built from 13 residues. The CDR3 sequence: CASSEASNTEAFF. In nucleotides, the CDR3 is TGTGCCAGCAGTGAAGCCAGTAACACTGAAGCTTTCTTT.

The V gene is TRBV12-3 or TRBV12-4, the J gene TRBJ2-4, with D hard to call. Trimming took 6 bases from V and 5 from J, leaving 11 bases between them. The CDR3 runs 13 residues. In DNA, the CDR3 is TGTGCCAGCAGCCGCCTATTTCAAAACATTCAGTACTTC. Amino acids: CASSRLFQNIQYF.

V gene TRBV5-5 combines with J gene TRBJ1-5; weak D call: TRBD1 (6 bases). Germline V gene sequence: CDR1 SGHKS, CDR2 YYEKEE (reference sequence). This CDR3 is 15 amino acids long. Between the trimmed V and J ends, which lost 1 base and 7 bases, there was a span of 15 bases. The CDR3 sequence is CASSLFAQGLQPQHF. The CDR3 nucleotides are TGTGCCAGCAGCTTGTTTGCACAGGGCCTGCAGCCCCAGCATTTT.

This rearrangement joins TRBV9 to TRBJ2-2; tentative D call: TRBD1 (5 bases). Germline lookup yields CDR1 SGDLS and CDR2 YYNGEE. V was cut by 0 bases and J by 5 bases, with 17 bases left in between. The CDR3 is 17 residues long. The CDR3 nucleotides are TGTGCCAGCAGCGTAGGGGGCTGGCAGGGTAAAACCGGGGAGCTGTTTTTT. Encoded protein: CASSVGGWQGKTGELFF.

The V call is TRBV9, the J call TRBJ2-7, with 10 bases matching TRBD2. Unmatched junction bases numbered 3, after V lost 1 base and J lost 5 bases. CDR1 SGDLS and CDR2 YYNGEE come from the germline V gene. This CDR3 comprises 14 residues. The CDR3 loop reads CASSVSGRAHEQYF. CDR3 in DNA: TGTGCCAGCAGCGTAAGCGGGAGGGCCCACGAGCAGTACTTC.